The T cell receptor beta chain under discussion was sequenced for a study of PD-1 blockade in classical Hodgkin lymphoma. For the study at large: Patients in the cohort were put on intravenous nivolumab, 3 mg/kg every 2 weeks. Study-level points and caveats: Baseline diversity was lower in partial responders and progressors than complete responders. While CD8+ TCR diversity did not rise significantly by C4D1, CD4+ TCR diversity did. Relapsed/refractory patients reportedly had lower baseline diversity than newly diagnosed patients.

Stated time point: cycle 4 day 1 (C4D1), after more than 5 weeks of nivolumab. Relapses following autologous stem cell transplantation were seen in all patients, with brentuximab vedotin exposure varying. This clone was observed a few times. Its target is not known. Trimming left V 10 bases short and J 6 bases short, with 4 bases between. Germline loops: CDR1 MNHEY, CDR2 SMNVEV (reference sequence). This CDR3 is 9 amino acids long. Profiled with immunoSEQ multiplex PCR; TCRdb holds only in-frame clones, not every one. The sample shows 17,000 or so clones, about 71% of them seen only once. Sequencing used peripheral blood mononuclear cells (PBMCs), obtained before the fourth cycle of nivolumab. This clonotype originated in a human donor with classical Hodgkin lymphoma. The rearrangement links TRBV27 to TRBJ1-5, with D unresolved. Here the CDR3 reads CATGQPQHF. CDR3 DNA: TGTGCCACAGGTCAGCCCCAGCATTTT.